The 28 T cell receptor beta chains reported below all come from one sample, sequenced in a study of response to subunit inactivated influenza vaccine. Using its own MiXCR run on the RT-PCR reads, TCRdb lists one record per CDR3 protein. The sample lists approximately 170,000 distinct CDR3 sequences; 13% to 15% were seen once. The sequences come from CD8+ T cells sorted from PBMCs, collected more than 4 days after vaccination. These receptors were taken from a man aged 45 to 65 who received an inactivated influenza vaccine.

This clonotype was counted a few times. This chain uses TRBV4-3 with TRBJ2-3; no definite D call. This CDR3 has 17 residues. Per germline, CDR1 LGHNA and CDR2 YSLEER. V shed 5 bases and J shed 3 bases, with 21 bases lying between them. This CDR3 is CASSSRPNLEFTDTQYF. The CDR3 nucleotides are TGCGCCAGCAGCTCCCGCCCTAACCTGGAATTTACAGATACGCAGTATTTT.

The chain recombines TRBV29-1 with TRBJ2-1; TRBD1 aligns across 10 bases. This CDR3 is 15 amino acids long. Per the germline V gene, CDR1 is SQVTM and CDR2 is ANQGSEA. V lost 2 bases to trimming and J lost 4 bases; unmatched junction nucleotides: 5. CDR3 sequence reads: CSVELSGQGYNEQFF. The CDR3 DNA is TGCAGCGTTGAACTCTCGGGACAGGGGTACAATGAGCAGTTCTTC.

The chain recombines TRBV27 with TRBJ2-1, with TRBD2 identical over 11 bases. Trimming at V came to 6 bases and at J to 7 bases, leaving 8 bases not matched to a gene. CDR1 MNHEY and CDR2 SMNVEV come from the germline V gene (reference sequence). The CDR3 totals 15 residues. The CDR3 DNA reads as TGTGCCAGCAGCCATGGGACTAGCGGTATGAATGAGCAGTTCTTC. Its protein product is CASSHGTSGMNEQFF.

This sequence joins TRBV4-1 and TRBJ2-1; no definite D call. V lost 0 bases to trimming and J lost 2 bases, with 17 bases between them. The CDR3 covers 18 residues. CDR1 and CDR2 (germline): MGHRA, YSYEKL. CDR3 sequence reads: CASSQDRTEVVTYNEQFF. Here the CDR3 DNA reads TGCGCCAGCAGCCAAGACCGAACCGAGGTGGTAACCTACAATGAGCAGTTCTTC.

In its sample, this clonotype was seen a few times. The chain couples TRBV4-1 to TRBJ2-2; 7 bases align to TRBD1. Germline loops: CDR1 MGHRA, CDR2 YSYEKL. This CDR3 region has 16 residues. V shed 2 bases and J 1 base; nucleotides not matched to a gene: 4. The CDR3 sequence is CASSQPRGWNTGELFF. CDR3 sequence (DNA): TGCGCCAGCAGCCAACCCAGGGGGTGGAACACCGGGGAGCTGTTTTTT.

This sequence joins TRBV25-1 and TRBJ1-1; no firm D call. Trimming stripped 6 bases from V and 1 base from J, with 18 bases between. The germline V gene has CDR1 MGHDK and CDR2 SYGVNS. The CDR3 contains 16 residues. CDR3 DNA sequence: TGTGCCAGCAGGGCCCGTGGAGCAAAAAAGAACACTGAAGCTTTCTTT. Protein: CASRARGAKKNTEAFF. Full variable domain (rest looked up from reference TRBV25-1 and TRBJ1-1): EADIYQTPRYLVIGTGKKITLECSQTMGHDKMYWYQQDPGMELHLIHYSYGVNSTEKGDLSSESTVSRIRTEHFPLTLESARPSHTSQYLCASRARGAKKNTEAFFGQGTRLTVV.

This clonotype was observed a few times. The chain couples TRBV10-3 to TRBJ1-1; D not resolved. The germline CDR1 and CDR2 sequences are ENHRY and SYGVKD. V shed 6 bases and J shed 5 bases, with 19 bases lying between them. The CDR3 sequence is 15 residues long. This chain's CDR3 is CAISVAGGPGTEAFF. As DNA, the CDR3 is TGTGCCATCAGCGTAGCCGGCGGGCCTGGGACTGAAGCTTTCTTT.

The CDR3 protein is CASSSGLAGYYEQYF. CDR3 DNA sequence: TGTGCCAGCAGTTCCGGACTAGCGGGGTACTACGAGCAGTACTTC. The rearrangement uses TRBV27 and TRBJ2-7; TRBD2 agrees at 12 bases. V dropped 4 bases and J dropped 3; count of bases not matched to a gene: 4. This CDR3 is built from 15 residues. In germline, CDR1 is MNHEY, CDR2 SMNVEV (reference sequence).

The rearrangement links TRBV7-2 to TRBJ2-2; the D is unclear. Per germline, CDR1 SGHTA and CDR2 FQGNSA. This CDR3 comprises 14 residues. Trimming removed 5 bases at V and 5 bases at J, with 12 bases between. The CDR3 DNA is TGTGCCAGCAGCCCCAGCCGCCGTACCGGGGAGCTGTTTTTT. This encodes CASSPSRRTGELFF.

The J gene is TRBJ2-2, the V gene TRBV20-1; the D is unclear. Germline values: CDR1 DFQATT, CDR2 SNEGSKA (reference sequence). The V gene lost 3 bases and the J gene lost 3 bases, with 8 bases spanning the gap. CDR3 length: 13 amino acids. The CDR3 coding sequence is TGCAGTGCTAGTGACGCCGACACCGGGGAGCTGTTTTTT. Its protein product is CSASDADTGELFF.

This clonotype was recorded a few times. The rearrangement uses TRBV2 and TRBJ2-1, with TRBD1 identical over 8 bases. CDR3 size: 13 residues. V shed 10 bases, J shed 4 bases, and the junction held 6 bases outside the gene matches. CDR1 and CDR2 from the germline V gene are SNHLY and FYNNEI. The CDR3 here is CATTTGEYNEQFF. Written as DNA, the CDR3 is TGTGCCACTACGACAGGGGAGTACAATGAGCAGTTCTTC.

The chain recombines TRBV27 with TRBJ2-2; D possibly corresponds to TRBD1 (6 bases). There are 13 residues in the CDR3. Germline CDR1 MNHEY, CDR2 SMNVEV (reference sequence). Trimming shortened V by 4 bases and J by 10 bases, and 13 bases separated the two germline ends. CDR3 bases: TGTGCCAGCAGTTCTGTGGACAGTGAGGAGCTGTTTTTT. Translation: CASSSVDSEELFF.

Only a few counts were recorded for this clonotype. The chain has TRBV10-3 and TRBJ2-2; possible D gene TRBD1, 6 bases. CDR3 length equals 15 residues. From germline, CDR1 is ENHRY and CDR2 SYGVKD. V was trimmed by 6 bases and J by 0 bases, leaving 11 bases between them. CDR3 residues: CAISRGQTNTGELFF. Written as DNA, the CDR3 is TGTGCCATCAGCAGGGGCCAAACGAACACCGGGGAGCTGTTTTTT.

This clonotype has a single count. This sequence joins TRBV7-9 and TRBJ2-7; D is tentatively TRBD1 or TRBD2 (6 bases each). V gave up 5 bases and J gave up 3 bases, with 14 bases separating them. The CDR3 totals 14 residues. In germline, CDR1 is SEHNR, CDR2 FQNEAQ (reference sequence). The CDR3 sequence is CASSQGTPVYEQYF. The CDR3 region has the DNA TGTGCCAGCAGCCAGGGGACTCCGGTCTACGAGCAGTACTTC.

The chain combines TRBV7-9 with TRBJ2-1, with D hard to call. This CDR3 contains 15 residues. Germline lookup yields CDR1 SEHNR and CDR2 FQNEAQ (reference sequence). The germline V and J ends were trimmed by 1 base and 2 bases, with 9 bases remaining between them. This CDR3 is CASSLESAAYNEQFF. CDR3 DNA: TGTGCCAGCAGCTTAGAGTCCGCAGCCTACAATGAGCAGTTCTTC.

V gene TRBV5-1 combines with J gene TRBJ2-7; D is perhaps TRBD1 or TRBD2 (7 bases each). Trimming left V 7 bases short and J 0 bases short, with 17 bases between. Germline V gene sequence: CDR1 SGHRS, CDR2 YFSETQ. This CDR3 is 15 amino acids long. CDR3 sequence (DNA): TGCGCCAGCCGAGGGGGCGGGGGAATCTCCTACGAGCAGTACTTC. Translation gives CASRGGGGISYEQYF. Based on the CDR3 plus reference TRBV5-1 and TRBJ2-7, the full variable domain is KAGVTQTPRYLIKTRGQQVTLSCSPISGHRSVSWYQQTPGQGLQFLFEYFSETQRNKGNFPGRFSGRQFSNSRSEMNVSTLELGDSALYLCASRGGGGISYEQYFGPGTRLTVT.

There are many counts of this clonotype. The genes are TRBV12-3 or TRBV12-4 and TRBJ2-7, with a weak D call TRBD1 (6 bases). V dropped 2 bases and J dropped 4 bases, with 12 bases sitting between them. The CDR3 runs to 14 residues. The CDR3 is CASSLSGVMYEQYF. The CDR3 DNA reads as TGTGCCAGCAGTTTATCAGGGGTTATGTACGAGCAGTACTTC.

The rearrangement uses TRBV25-1 and TRBJ2-7; 7 nucleotides align to TRBD1. The CDR3 is 15 residues long. V was clipped by 4 bases and J by 3 bases; unmatched bases: 9. Germline V CDR1 and CDR2: MGHDK, SYGVNS. The CDR3 DNA reads TGTGCCAGCAGTGGCTCGACAGGGATGATCTACGAGCAGTACTTC. Translated, it gives CASSGSTGMIYEQYF.

This clonotype was observed a few times. The V and J genes are TRBV7-2 and TRBJ2-7; 12 bases are a match to TRBD2. This CDR3 region has 15 residues. Trimming removed 3 bases from V and 4 bases from J; junction bases left unmatched: 4. CDR1 is SGHTA, CDR2 FQGNSA, per germline. CDR3 sequence: CASSFGLAGRYEQYF. CDR3 coding DNA: TGTGCCAGCAGCTTCGGACTAGCGGGGAGGTACGAGCAGTACTTC.

CDR3 sequence reads: CASSVAGGYSTDTQYF. CDR3 sequence (DNA): TGTGCCAGCAGCGTAGCTGGAGGCTATTCCACAGATACGCAGTATTTT. The chain recombines TRBV9 with TRBJ2-3; weak D call: TRBD2 (5 bases). Trimming cost V 0 bases and J 2 bases, with 13 bases left between them. Per germline, CDR1 SGDLS and CDR2 YYNGEE. This CDR3 comprises 16 residues.

This clonotype was seen only a few times. The genes are TRBV6-5 and TRBJ1-1; D perhaps matches TRBD1 (6 bases). Germline CDR1 reads MNHEY; CDR2 reads SVGAGI. With 2 bases removed from V and 2 bases from J, the gap between germline ends came to 15 bases. This CDR3 region has 16 residues. CDR3 in amino acids: CASSYNRDGYNTEAFF. CDR3 in DNA: TGTGCCAGCAGTTACAACAGGGATGGGTACAACACTGAAGCTTTCTTT.

This clonotype was detected only a few times. This chain links TRBV24-1 with TRBJ2-1; D is undetermined. The CDR3 length is 14 residues. The V gene lost 1 base and the J gene lost 3 bases, with 6 bases spanning the gap. CDR1 is KGHDR and CDR2 is SFDVKD in the germline V gene. The CDR3 DNA sequence: TGTGCCACCAGTGATTTTACGGACTACAATGAGCAGTTCTTC. Its translation: CATSDFTDYNEQFF.

This clonotype came up many times. This chain uses TRBV12-3 or TRBV12-4 with TRBJ2-3; no clear D gene. V was trimmed by 3 bases and J by 7 bases, leaving 11 bases between them. The CDR3 covers 13 residues. CDR3 coding DNA: TGTGCCAGCAGTTTTAATACTGGGTATACGCAGTATTTT. Amino acid sequence: CASSFNTGYTQYF.

In its sample, this clonotype was seen a few times. The CDR3 nucleotides read TGTGCCAGCAGTCCCCGGGTTGTAGGTTTGGATACGCAGTATTTT. Protein sequence: CASSPRVVGLDTQYF. This sequence joins TRBV27 and TRBJ2-3; D unresolved. The CDR3 loop spans 15 amino acids. V dropped 5 bases and J dropped 6 bases, with 18 bases sitting between them. The germline CDR1 and CDR2 sequences are MNHEY and SMNVEV (reference sequence).

This clonotype has only a few counts. This chain joins TRBV12-3 or TRBV12-4 and TRBJ1-2; D not resolved. Trimming took off 3 bases at V and 8 bases at J, with 13 bases between the two ends. This CDR3 comprises 13 residues. DNA of the CDR3: TGTGCCAGCAGTTTCTCCGGGAGGAAGGGCTACACCTTC. Translation gives CASSFSGRKGYTF.

This clonotype was found a few times. The chain has TRBV27 and TRBJ2-7; D may match TRBD1 or TRBD2 (6 bases each). Germline assignment: CDR1 MNHEY and CDR2 SMNVEV (reference sequence). V was clipped by 0 bases and J by 3 bases, with 12 bases between them. The CDR3 runs 15 residues. The CDR3, as DNA: TGTGCCAGCAGTTTATCGGGCAGGGGACTCTACGAGCAGTACTTC. This encodes CASSLSGRGLYEQYF.

This clonotype was detected only a few times. The V gene is TRBV7-9, the J gene TRBJ1-2; perhaps TRBD1 as D (5 bases). The CDR3 runs 16 residues. The V gene lost 3 bases and the J gene lost 0 bases, with 14 bases spanning the gap. Germline lookup yields CDR1 SEHNR and CDR2 FQNEAQ (reference sequence). The CDR3 sequence is CASSLGGRSSNYGYTF. The CDR3 DNA sequence: TGTGCCAGCAGCTTGGGGGGGAGATCGTCTAACTATGGCTACACCTTC. Variable domain in full (rest from reference TRBV7-9 and TRBJ1-2): DTGVSQNPRHKITKRGQNVTFRCDPISEHNRLYWYRQTLGQGPEFLTYFQNEAQLEKSRLLSDRFSAERPKGSFSTLEIQRTEQGDSAMYLCASSLGGRSSNYGYTFGSGTRLTVV.

This clonotype was seen only once. One end of the junction varies from germline; a read error may be responsible. The rearrangement uses TRBV10-2 and TRBJ2-5; TRBD1 matches at 7 bases. This CDR3 region has 15 residues. From germline, CDR1 is WSHSY and CDR2 SAAADI. The CDR3 reads CASRRGPSLQDTQYF. The CDR3 coding sequence is TGCGCCAGCAGGAGGGGGCCGAGTCTTCAAGACACCCAGTACTTC.